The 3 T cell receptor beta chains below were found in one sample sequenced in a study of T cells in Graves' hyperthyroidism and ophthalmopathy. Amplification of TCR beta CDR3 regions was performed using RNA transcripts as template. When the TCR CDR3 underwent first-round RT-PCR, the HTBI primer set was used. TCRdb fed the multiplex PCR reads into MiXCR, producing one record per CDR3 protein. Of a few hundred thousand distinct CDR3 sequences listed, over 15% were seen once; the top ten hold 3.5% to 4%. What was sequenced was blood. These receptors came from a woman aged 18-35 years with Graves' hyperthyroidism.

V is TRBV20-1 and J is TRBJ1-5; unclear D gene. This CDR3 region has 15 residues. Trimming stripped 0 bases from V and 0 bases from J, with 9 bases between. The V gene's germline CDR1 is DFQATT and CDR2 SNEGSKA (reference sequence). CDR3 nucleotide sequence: TGCAGTGCTAGAGAGGACCCTTATAGCAATCAGCCCCAGCATTTT. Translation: CSAREDPYSNQPQHF.

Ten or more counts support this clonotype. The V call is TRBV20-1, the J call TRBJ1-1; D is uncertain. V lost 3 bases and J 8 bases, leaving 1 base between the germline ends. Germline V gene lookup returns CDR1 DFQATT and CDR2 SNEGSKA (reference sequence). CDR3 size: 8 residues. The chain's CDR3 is CSASEAFF. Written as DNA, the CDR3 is TGCAGTGCTAGCGAAGCTTTCTTT.

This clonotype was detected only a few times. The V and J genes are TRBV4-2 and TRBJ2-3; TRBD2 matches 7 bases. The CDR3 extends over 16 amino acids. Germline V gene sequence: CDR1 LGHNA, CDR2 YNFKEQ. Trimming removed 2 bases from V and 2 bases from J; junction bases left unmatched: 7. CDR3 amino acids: CASSQTFLADTDTQYF. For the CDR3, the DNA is TGTGCCAGCAGCCAAACCTTTCTAGCGGACACAGATACGCAGTATTTT.